Below are 22 T cell receptor beta chains sequenced from a single sample in a study of Graves' ophthalmopathy and Graves' hyperthyroidism. RNA served as the template for amplifying TCR beta CDR3 regions. An initial RT-PCR round employing HTBI primers preceded a second-round multiplex PCR. TCRdb analysed the multiplex PCR reads with MiXCR anew, one entry per CDR3 protein. The repertoire consists of over 500,000 distinct CDR3 sequences, with approximately 21% occurring once and the leading ten covering roughly 7.4%. Sequencing used peripheral blood. Every receptor here comes from a woman between 18 and 30 years old with stable Graves' hyperthyroidism. Some clones in this sample may be carry-over from other donors' samples.

This clonotype appeared many times. The V gene is TRBV12-3 or TRBV12-4, the J gene TRBJ1-2; no clear D gene. The CDR3 covers 12 residues. Trimming took 7 bases from V and 3 from J, leaving 9 bases between them. CDR3 amino acids: CASTTRDYGYTF. CDR3 bases: TGTGCCAGCACCACTAGGGACTATGGCTACACCTTC.

The genes are TRBV30 and TRBJ1-1, with unresolved D. The germline V and J ends were trimmed by 2 bases and 4 bases, with 11 bases remaining between them. Germline values: CDR1 GTSNPN, CDR2 SVGIG (reference sequence). This CDR3 is 13 amino acids long. The CDR3 protein is CAWSIPLGTEAFF. As DNA, the CDR3 is TGTGCCTGGAGTATCCCCCTGGGCACTGAAGCTTTCTTT.

J is TRBJ1-6 and V is TRBV28; no reliable D call. This CDR3 is built from 12 residues. Trimming stripped 2 bases from V and 14 bases from J, with 10 bases between. The germline V gene encodes CDR1 MDHEN and CDR2 SYDVKM. The CDR3 coding sequence is TGTGCCAGCAGTTTAGCAACCTCGGCCCTCCACTTT. Translation: CASSLATSALHF.

Worth noting for this clonotype: Just one base apart from a much larger clone, this may be a read error. The V call is TRBV11-2, the J call TRBJ2-7, with TRBD2 as a possible D gene (6 bases). The CDR3 loop spans 15 amino acids. V was shortened by 0 bases and J by 0 bases, with 9 bases between the two germline ends. Per the germline V gene, CDR1 is SGHAT and CDR2 is FQNNGV. CDR3 region: CASSLDTSFSYEQYF. CDR3 bases: TGTGCCAGCAGCTTAGATACTAGCTTCTCCTACGAGCAGTACTTC.

This clonotype was observed many times. V is TRBV7-9 and J is TRBJ1-5; D gene ambiguous. V was clipped by 0 bases and J by 1 base, with 7 bases between them. Germline V gene data show CDR1 as SEHNR and CDR2 as FQNEAQ (reference sequence). CDR3 length: 15 residues. The CDR3 DNA is TGTGCCAGCAGCTTAGCAAAGGACAGCAATCAGCCCCAGCATTTT. Translating gives CASSLAKDSNQPQHF.

This clonotype was counted between two and nine times. The chain is built from TRBV7-2 and TRBJ2-7; D gene uncertain. The V and J ends lost 5 bases and 5 bases respectively, with 7 bases between them. Looked up from germline, CDR1 is SGHTA and CDR2 is FQGNSA. This CDR3 spans 11 amino acids. CDR3 bases: TGTGCCAGCAGCGCTGTCGACGAGCAGTACTTC. Translated: CASSAVDEQYF.

This clonotype was recorded at least ten times. The genes are TRBV11-1 and TRBJ2-7, with D unresolved. The germline CDR1 and CDR2 sequences are SGHAT and FQDESV (reference sequence). The CDR3 runs 14 residues. V was clipped by 1 base and J by 1 base, with 8 bases between them. CDR3 protein: CASSLGDGSYEQYF. CDR3 in DNA: TGTGCCAGCAGCTTAGGAGACGGATCCTACGAGCAGTACTTC.

The V gene is TRBV12-5, the J gene TRBJ1-1, with D unclear. This CDR3 has 12 residues. V was pared by 4 bases and J by 8 bases, with 11 bases between. Germline lookup yields CDR1 LGHNT and CDR2 FRNRAP. In nucleotides, the CDR3 is TGTGCTAGTGGTTCTACGGTGGGAGAAGCTTTCTTT. This encodes CASGSTVGEAFF.

This clonotype was picked up many times. The V call is TRBV29-1, the J call TRBJ1-2, with D perhaps TRBD1 (5 bases). The V end was cut by 3 bases, the J end by 8 bases, with 10 bases between. The CDR3 runs to 11 residues. Germline CDR1 and CDR2: SQVTM and ANQGSEA. CDR3 sequence (DNA): TGCAGCGTTGACCCAGGGTTCGGCTACACCTTC. Translation gives CSVDPGFGYTF.

This clonotype was observed many times. This rearrangement joins TRBV6-5 to TRBJ2-7; 8 bases map to TRBD1. The junction had 11 bases not matched to a gene; V was cut back by 1 base and J by 3 bases. This CDR3 is built from 17 residues. In germline, CDR1 is MNHEY, CDR2 SVGAGI. CDR3 coding DNA: TGTGCCAGCAGTTACTTAGCAGGGGGCGCGGCGGTCTACGAGCAGTACTTC. This codes for CASSYLAGGAAVYEQYF.

The table lists this clonotype with many counts. The CDR3: CASSQRPYGYTF. As DNA, the CDR3 is TGTGCCAGCAGCCAAAGGCCCTATGGCTACACCTTC. The chain recombines TRBV3-1 with TRBJ1-2; D is undetermined. The CDR3 is 12 amino acids. V lost 2 bases and J 4 bases, leaving 5 bases between the germline ends. Germline CDR1 LGHDT, CDR2 YNNKEL (reference sequence).

This clonotype was detected many times. The chain recombines TRBV10-3 with TRBJ2-6; D is unresolved. CDR1 is ENHRY and CDR2 is SYGVKD in the germline V gene. Trimming pared 2 bases from V and 0 bases from J, leaving 11 bases between. The CDR3 is made up of 17 amino acids. CDR3 in DNA: TGTGCCATCAGTGAGAGTATATTGAACTCTGGGGCCAACGTCCTGACTTTC. Its protein is CAISESILNSGANVLTF.

This clonotype was counted many times. The J gene is TRBJ2-5, the V gene TRBV5-5; D is possibly TRBD2 (5 bases). The ends were cut back, 2 bases at V and 3 bases at J, with 8 bases in the middle. The CDR3 is 13 residues long. Germline values: CDR1 SGHKS, CDR2 YYEKEE (reference sequence). DNA for the CDR3: TGTGCCAGCAGCTTACCCGGGAAAGAGACCCAGTACTTC. This translates into CASSLPGKETQYF.

This clonotype was picked up many times. The CDR3 loop reads CASSLGGSRPEQYF. The CDR3 region has the DNA TGTGCCAGCAGCTTAGGGGGGTCGCGGCCCGAGCAGTACTTC. The chain has TRBV7-8 and TRBJ2-7; D possibly matches TRBD1 or TRBD2 (5 bases each). The length of the CDR3 is 14 residues. The V end lost 1 base, the J end lost 6 bases, and 13 bases lay between the germline ends. CDR1 and CDR2 from the germline V gene are SGHVS and FQNEAQ.

V usage is TRBV2 and J usage is TRBJ2-7, with 7 bases aligning to TRBD2. Germline V lookup: CDR1 SNHLY, CDR2 FYNNEI. Losses at the gene ends were 6 bases for V and 6 bases for J; bases not matched to a gene: 11. This CDR3 is 14 amino acids long. The CDR3 protein is CASRQSGGPFEQYF. CDR3 in DNA: TGTGCCAGCAGGCAGTCGGGGGGACCATTCGAGCAGTACTTC.

This clonotype was found many times. The chain joins TRBV7-3 to TRBJ2-7, with 11 nucleotides matching TRBD2. The CDR3 has 15 residues. Germline V gene lookup returns CDR1 SGHTA and CDR2 FQGTGA. The V segment lost 2 bases and the J segment 5 bases; nucleotides outside the gene matches: 5. CDR3 coding DNA: TGTGCCAGCAGCTTAGGAACTAGCGGGAGAGACGAGCAGTACTTC. This encodes CASSLGTSGRDEQYF.

The V call is TRBV6-1, the J call TRBJ2-5; 8 positions agree with TRBD1. In germline, CDR1 is MNHNS, CDR2 SASEGT. The CDR3 loop spans 14 amino acids. Germline trimming cut 3 bases from V and 4 bases from J; bases unmatched to any gene: 4. DNA of the CDR3: TGTGCCAGCAGTGACGAGGGGACAGGAGAGACCCAGTACTTC. Residues: CASSDEGTGETQYF.

This clonotype was counted ten times or more. V is TRBV6-1 and J is TRBJ2-5, with TRBD2 matching 8 bases. Germline V CDR1 and CDR2: MNHNS, SASEGT. The junction had 5 bases not matched to a gene; V was cut back by 6 bases and J by 5 bases. CDR3 length equals 13 residues. CDR3 protein: CASRVLAAETQYF. The CDR3 region has the DNA TGTGCCAGCAGAGTACTAGCGGCGGAGACCCAGTACTTC.

This clonotype was counted at least ten times. CDR3 amino acids: CASSDAGEQATLILHF. The CDR3 DNA is TGTGCCAGCAGTGATGCCGGGGAACAGGCGACCCTAATCCTCCACTTT. The gene calls are TRBV6-1 and TRBJ1-6, with a possible D match to TRBD1 (5 bases). The V and J ends lost 3 bases and 15 bases respectively, with 24 bases between them. This CDR3 has 16 residues. The germline V gene encodes CDR1 MNHNS and CDR2 SASEGT.

The chain links TRBV6-5 to TRBJ2-7; 10 bases are a match to TRBD2. Germline lookup yields CDR1 MNHEY and CDR2 SVGAGI. V lost 2 bases, J lost 4 bases, and 5 bases stayed unmatched. The CDR3 has 15 amino acids. In DNA form, the CDR3 reads TGTGCCAGCAGTTACGACGGGACTAGCGATTACGAGCAGTACTTC. Translation gives CASSYDGTSDYEQYF.

This chain connects TRBV6-1 to TRBJ1-1; D may be TRBD1 (6 bases). V was trimmed by 8 bases and J by 0 bases, leaving 16 bases between them. Germline V gene lookup returns CDR1 MNHNS and CDR2 SASEGT. The CDR3 is made up of 15 amino acids. CDR3: CASDPTGVMNTEAFF. The CDR3 coding sequence is TGTGCCAGCGATCCGACAGGTGTTATGAACACTGAAGCTTTCTTT.

The chain employs TRBV10-3 and TRBJ1-2; the D is unclear. The CDR3 extends over 13 amino acids. Germline assignment: CDR1 ENHRY and CDR2 SYGVKD. V lost 2 bases, J lost 0 bases, and 4 bases lay in between. The CDR3 spells CAISEAANYGYTF. The CDR3 nucleotides read TGTGCCATCAGTGAGGCAGCTAACTATGGCTACACCTTC.